This TCR beta chain originates from a study of cytomegalovirus exposure and HLA in healthy donors. A multiplex PCR was run with 60 Vbeta primers and 13 Jbeta primers. TCRdb keeps only in-frame clones here, not all; method: immunoSEQ multiplex PCR. Of 95,000 to 150,000 clones in the sample, 73% were seen once. This CDR3 is 13 amino acids long. The ends lost 9 bases at V and 4 bases at J; junction bases unmatched: 5. The germline V gene encodes CDR1 SGHNT and CDR2 YENEEA. The sequence derives from a man in his 60s in good health and CMV-seropositive. V usage is TRBV11-3 and J usage is TRBJ2-3; 9 nucleotides match TRBD1. Sequencing was done on a sample of PBMCs. The CDR3 DNA is TGTGCCAGTAAGGGGACAGGGTCAGATACGCAGTATTTT. Amino acid sequence: CASKGTGSDTQYF.